Presented here are 15 T cell receptor beta chains from one specimen sequenced in a study of shared clonotypes between healthy human individuals. Assay used: immunoSEQ multiplex PCR; TCRdb lists only in-frame clones, some missing. The sample lists 300,000 to 400,000 clones; around four fifths were seen once. The sequenced material came from memory CD4+ T cells sorted from blood. As for subset: CD45RA-negative fraction. The receptors shown here come from a man aged 30 to 45 in good health.

The count of this clone is one. V and J are TRBV14 and TRBJ2-5; 12 bases are shared with TRBD2. CDR3 length: 19 residues. Per germline, CDR1 SGHDN and CDR2 FVKESK. Trimming took 4 bases from V and 5 from J; bases not matched to a gene: 17. The CDR3: CASSRRLAGVDGSLETQYF. For the CDR3, the DNA is TGTGCCAGCAGCCGACGACTAGCGGGAGTCGATGGGTCATTGGAGACCCAGTACTTC.

The V call is TRBV14, the J call TRBJ2-3; D gene unclear. The CDR3 is 12 residues long. Germline V CDR1 and CDR2: SGHDN, FVKESK. V lost 3 bases and J lost 6, with 7 bases in between. The CDR3 sequence: CASSQTLDTQYF. The DNA of the CDR3 is TGTGCCAGCAGCCAGACGCTCGATACGCAGTATTTT.

Concerning this clone: The sample contains more than one DNA sequence encoding this CDR3. This sequence joins TRBV6-5 and TRBJ2-7; 7 bases align to TRBD2. This CDR3 has 14 residues. The J segment lost 6 bases and the V segment lost 6 bases, leaving 11 bases of the junction unmatched. Per germline, CDR1 MNHEY and CDR2 SVGAGI. CDR3 region: CASRRGSLVGEQYF. The CDR3 bases are TGTGCCAGCAGGCGCGGGAGCCTGGTTGGCGAGCAGTACTTC.

V gene TRBV7-9 combines with J gene TRBJ2-7, with D tentatively TRBD1 (6 bases). V shed 1 base and J shed 0 bases, with 7 bases lying between them. The CDR3 contains 14 residues. Germline CDR1 is SEHNR and CDR2 is FQNEAQ (reference sequence). The CDR3 nucleotides read TGTGCCAGCAGCTTAGAGGACAGCTCCTACGAGCAGTACTTC. It specifies CASSLEDSSYEQYF.

The chain is built from TRBV6-6 and TRBJ2-7, with 8 bases lining up with TRBD2. CDR1 is MNHNY and CDR2 is SVGAGI in the germline V gene (reference sequence). The CDR3 is made up of 14 amino acids. With 6 bases clipped from V and 5 bases from J, the junction kept 9 bases outside the gene matches. CDR3 DNA sequence: TGTGCCAGCAGCCATAGCGGGACGGCCAACGAGCAGTACTTC. It yields the protein CASSHSGTANEQYF.

The rearrangement joins TRBV7-6 to TRBJ2-2; D possibly corresponds to TRBD1 (6 bases). The CDR3 runs to 15 residues. V lost 4 bases and J 9 bases, leaving 18 bases between the germline ends. Germline V gene sequence: CDR1 SGHVS, CDR2 FNYEAQ. The CDR3 sequence is CASSSGAPNLRELFF. The CDR3 nucleotides are TGTGCCAGCAGCTCAGGGGCTCCTAATCTCCGGGAGCTGTTTTTT. Complete variable domain (other parts from reference TRBV7-6 and TRBJ2-2): GAGVSQSPRYKVTKRGQDVALRCDPISGHVSLYWYRQALGQGPEFLTYFNYEAQQDKSGLPNDRFSAERPEGSISTLTIQRTEQRDSAMYRCASSSGAPNLRELFFGEGSRLTVL.

About this clone: A single base is all that separates this from a far larger clone, so a read error is likely. Within the sample, other DNA sequences also encode this same CDR3. This rearrangement joins TRBV7-2 to TRBJ2-3; D remains unclear. Germline assignment: CDR1 SGHTA and CDR2 FQGNSA. The CDR3 has 11 amino acids. Deletions cut 4 bases from V and 2 bases from J, with 1 base between. The CDR3 reads CASSSTDTQYF. Written as DNA, the CDR3 is TGTGCCAGCAGCTCCACAGATACGCAGTATTTT.

The chain carries TRBV7-8 and TRBJ2-1; 12 bases map to TRBD2. CDR3 length: 13 residues. V lost 4 bases, J lost 14 bases, and 6 bases stayed unmatched. Germline V lookup: CDR1 SGHVS, CDR2 FQNEAQ. CDR3 protein: CASSSGLAGWKFF. The CDR3 DNA reads TGTGCCAGCAGCTCCGGACTAGCGGGATGGAAGTTCTTC.

The chain has TRBV5-4 and TRBJ1-1; the match to TRBD1 covers 9 bases. Looked up from germline, CDR1 is SGHNT and CDR2 is YYREEE (reference sequence). V gave up 4 bases and J gave up 5 bases; unmatched junction bases: 6. The CDR3 has 14 residues. This CDR3 is CASSNTGGRTEAFF. DNA for the CDR3: TGTGCCAGCAGCAATACAGGGGGCAGGACTGAAGCTTTCTTT. The whole variable domain, filled in from reference TRBV5-4 and TRBJ1-1, reads ETGVTQSPTHLIKTRGQQVTLRCSSQSGHNTVSWYQQALGQGPQFIFQYYREEENGRGNFPPRFSGLQFPNYSSELNVNALELDDSALYLCASSNTGGRTEAFFGQGTRLTVV.

The chain employs TRBV12-5 and TRBJ1-5; D call uncertain. There are 12 residues in the CDR3. V was clipped by 3 bases and J by 3 bases, with 3 bases between them. In germline, CDR1 is LGHNT, CDR2 FRNRAP. CDR3 residues: CASGFYNQPQHF. DNA of the CDR3: TGTGCTAGTGGTTTTTACAATCAGCCCCAGCATTTT.

The chain carries TRBV25-1 and TRBJ2-6; D tentatively fits TRBD1 or TRBD2 (6 bases each). This CDR3 region has 17 residues. Trimming removed 4 bases from V and 3 bases from J, with 16 bases in between. Germline-derived CDR1 and CDR2 are MGHDK and SYGVNS. The CDR3 here is CASSGISGARGANVLTF. CDR3 sequence (DNA): TGTGCCAGCAGTGGGATATCGGGGGCGCGTGGGGCCAACGTCCTGACTTTC.

The chain links TRBV2 to TRBJ1-2; D is unclear. Germline V gives CDR1 SNHLY, CDR2 FYNNEI. The CDR3 sequence is 14 residues long. Trimming left V 1 base short and J 5 bases short, with 11 bases between. CDR3 nucleotide sequence: TGTGCCAGCAGTGAAGGCCGAGATGGTTATGGCTACACCTTC. The encoded protein is CASSEGRDGYGYTF.

The chain links TRBV5-4 to TRBJ2-4, with a tentative D call TRBD2 (6 bases). This CDR3 comprises 14 residues. Per the germline V gene, CDR1 is SGHNT and CDR2 is YYREEE (reference sequence). The germline V and J ends were trimmed by 4 bases and 8 bases, with 16 bases remaining between them. The CDR3 DNA is TGTGCCAGCAGCACCCGGGCTGGAGGGGACATTCAGTACTTC. Translated, it gives CASSTRAGGDIQYF.

A word on this clone: The same CDR3 arises from other DNA sequences in this sample as well. The V call is TRBV6-5, the J call TRBJ1-1; D is undetermined. There are 12 residues in the CDR3. V was shortened by 1 base and J by 5 bases, with 5 bases between the two germline ends. Germline assignment: CDR1 MNHEY and CDR2 SVGAGI. This CDR3 reads CASSYLGTEAFF. As DNA, the CDR3 is TGTGCCAGCAGTTACTTGGGGACTGAAGCTTTCTTT.

V gene TRBV28 combines with J gene TRBJ1-2; D possibly corresponds to TRBD1 (5 bases). The CDR3 length is 13 residues. Per germline, CDR1 MDHEN and CDR2 SYDVKM. The ends were cut back, 7 bases at V and 7 bases at J, with 16 bases in the middle. The CDR3 spells CASTLLGGGGYTF. As DNA, the CDR3 is TGTGCCAGCACCCTACTCGGGGGGGGTGGCTACACCTTC.